Detailed here is one TCR beta chain. The target antigen is unknown. This sample was taken from a study of immune cell composition in non-small cell lung cancer. The CDR3 sequence is 12 residues long. Germline-derived CDR1 and CDR2 are LNHDA and SQIVND (reference sequence). The germline V and J ends were trimmed by 6 bases and 4 bases, with 9 bases remaining between them. Using immunoSEQ multiplex PCR, the repertoire was profiled, and TCRdb retains in-frame clones only, with some absent. Of some 2,200 clones listed, almost 70% are singletons. Normal lung was taken at the farthest possible site, at least 3 cm from tumour. Study-wide results and caveats: Adenocarcinomas with higher top tumour-associated clone frequency had more reactive TILs. Tumour-associated clones >0.5% occurred in roughly 30% of adenocarcinomas, roughly 80% of squamous. Tumour TCR-beta clonality was not significantly tied to smoking pack-years.

The rearrangement links TRBV19 to TRBJ1-2; a possible D gene is TRBD1 (5 bases). Sequencing used non-adjacent lung tissue. The sequence was collected from a human donor with non-small cell lung cancer. DNA of the CDR3: TGTGCCAGTAGGACAGTTAGCTATGGCTACACCTTC. Protein sequence: CASRTVSYGYTF. The whole variable domain, filled in from reference TRBV19 and TRBJ1-2, reads DGGITQSPKYLFRKEGQNVTLSCEQNLNHDAMYWYRQDPGQGLRLIYYSQIVNDFQKGDIAEGYSVSREKKESFPLTVTSAQKNPTAFYLCASRTVSYGYTFGSGTRLTVV.